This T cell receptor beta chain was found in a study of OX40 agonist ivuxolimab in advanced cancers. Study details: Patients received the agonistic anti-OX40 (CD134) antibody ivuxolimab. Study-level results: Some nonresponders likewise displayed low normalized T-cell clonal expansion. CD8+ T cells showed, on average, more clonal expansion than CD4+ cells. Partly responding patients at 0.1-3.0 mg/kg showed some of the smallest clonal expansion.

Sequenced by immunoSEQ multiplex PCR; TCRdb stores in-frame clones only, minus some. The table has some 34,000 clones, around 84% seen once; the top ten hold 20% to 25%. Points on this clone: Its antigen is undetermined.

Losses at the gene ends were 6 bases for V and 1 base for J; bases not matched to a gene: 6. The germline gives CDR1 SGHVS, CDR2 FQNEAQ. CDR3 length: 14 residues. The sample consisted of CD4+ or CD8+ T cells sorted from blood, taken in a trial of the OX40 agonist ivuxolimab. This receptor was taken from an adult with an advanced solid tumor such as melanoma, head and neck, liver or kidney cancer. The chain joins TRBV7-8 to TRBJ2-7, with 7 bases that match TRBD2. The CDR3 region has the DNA TGTGCCAGCAGTAACGGACTAGGGTCCTACGAGCAGTACTTC. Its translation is CASSNGLGSYEQYF.